These 14 T cell receptor beta chains originate from one sample sequenced in a study of cytomegalovirus exposure and HLA in healthy donors. The primer mix had 60 Vbeta and 13 Jbeta primers. The assay was immunoSEQ multiplex PCR, and TCRdb's table has in-frame clones only and misses some. The table records roughly 180,000 clones, 70% to 85% of them present only once. Sequenced: PBMCs. All receptors come from a woman aged 60-75 years in good health and CMV-seropositive.

The V gene is TRBV29-1, the J gene TRBJ1-1, with 7 bases identical to TRBD1. Germline CDR1 SQVTM, CDR2 ANQGSEA. The CDR3 runs to 12 residues. V was clipped by 2 bases and J by 5 bases; unmatched bases: 2. The DNA of the CDR3 is TGCAGCGTTGAAAGGGGGCGGACTGAAGCTTTCTTT. Amino acid sequence: CSVERGRTEAFF.

This clone came up a few times. The chain carries TRBV7-3 and TRBJ2-5; 13 nucleotides line up with TRBD2. Germline trimming cut 5 bases from V and 4 bases from J; bases unmatched to any gene: 7. The germline V gene encodes CDR1 SGHTA and CDR2 FQGTGA. This CDR3 comprises 16 residues. For the CDR3, the DNA is TGTGCCAGCAGCCGATCGGGACTAGCGGGGAGAGAGACCCAGTACTTC. Its translation: CASSRSGLAGRETQYF.

This chain connects TRBV18 to TRBJ1-4; 7 bases line up with TRBD1. CDR3 length: 16 amino acids. The V gene end was trimmed by 4 bases and the J gene end by 2 bases; junction bases not matched to a gene: 7. The germline gives CDR1 KGHSH, CDR2 LQKENI. As DNA, the CDR3 is TGTGCCAGCTCACAAACTGGACAGGCTACTAATGAAAAACTGTTTTTT. Amino acids: CASSQTGQATNEKLFF. Combining the CDR3 with reference TRBV18 and TRBJ1-4 gives the whole variable domain NAGVMQNPRHLVRRRGQEARLRCSPMKGHSHVYWYRQLPEEGLKFMVYLQKENIIDESGMPKERFSAEFPKEGPSILRIQQVVRGDSAAYFCASSQTGQATNEKLFFGSGTQLSVL.

The chain employs TRBV29-1 and TRBJ1-1; TRBD1 agrees at 8 bases. Germline trimming cut 4 bases from V and 3 bases from J; bases unmatched to any gene: 4. CDR3 length: 13 amino acids. The germline V gene encodes CDR1 SQVTM and CDR2 ANQGSEA. This chain's CDR3 is CSVGQGADTEAFF. CDR3 coding DNA: TGCAGCGTTGGCCAGGGGGCTGACACTGAAGCTTTCTTT.

The chain couples TRBV6-5 to TRBJ1-1; D remains ambiguous. V dropped 2 bases and J dropped 4 bases, with 8 bases sitting between them. The germline V gene has CDR1 MNHEY and CDR2 SVGAGI. The CDR3 sequence is 13 residues long. Here the CDR3 reads CASSYGAGTEAFF. The CDR3 nucleotides read TGTGCCAGCAGTTACGGTGCGGGCACTGAAGCTTTCTTT.

This chain joins TRBV4-3 and TRBJ1-6, with no clear D. This CDR3 comprises 17 residues. V was trimmed by 0 bases and J by 1 base, leaving 10 bases between them. Germline CDR1 reads LGHNA; CDR2 reads YSLEER. The CDR3 DNA reads as TGCGCCAGCAGCCAAGAAGTGACGGGGTCCTATAATTCACCCCTCCACTTT. This encodes CASSQEVTGSYNSPLHF.

The rearrangement joins TRBV4-2 to TRBJ2-2; a weak D match, TRBD2 (6 bases). Germline-derived CDR1 and CDR2 are LGHNA and YNFKEQ. The ends were cut back, 0 bases at V and 5 bases at J, with 10 bases in the middle. The CDR3 covers 15 residues. The CDR3 sequence: CASSQEGLQTGELFF. DNA for the CDR3: TGTGCCAGCAGCCAAGAGGGACTCCAAACCGGGGAGCTGTTTTTT.

V usage is TRBV5-4 and J usage is TRBJ2-2; TRBD1 matches at 7 bases. The CDR3 totals 15 residues. V was pared by 6 bases and J by 5 bases, with 10 bases of the junction left unmatched. Germline V lookup: CDR1 SGHNT, CDR2 YYREEE (reference sequence). This CDR3 reads CASTLGGPATGELFF. CDR3 coding DNA: TGTGCCAGCACCTTAGGGGGCCCAGCAACCGGGGAGCTGTTTTTT.

The chain joins TRBV28 to TRBJ1-1, with 9 positions matching TRBD1. The germline V gene has CDR1 MDHEN and CDR2 SYDVKM. The CDR3 sequence is 15 residues long. V shed 6 bases, J shed 1 base, and the junction held 6 bases outside the gene matches. This CDR3 is CASSPWGQGNTEAFF. The CDR3 DNA reads TGTGCCAGCAGCCCATGGGGACAGGGGAACACTGAAGCTTTCTTT.

This sequence joins TRBV5-4 and TRBJ1-6; 9 nucleotides align to TRBD1. The CDR3 is made up of 14 amino acids. Germline values: CDR1 SGHNT, CDR2 YYREEE (reference sequence). After removal of 4 bases from V and 5 bases from J, the junction contained 1 base not matched to a gene. CDR3 DNA: TGTGCCAGCAGCCGGACAGGGGATAATTCACCCCTCCACTTT. Translated, it gives CASSRTGDNSPLHF.

The chain joins TRBV30 to TRBJ1-6; no definite D call. The V end lost 7 bases, the J end lost 5 bases, and 15 bases lay between the germline ends. The CDR3 loop spans 14 amino acids. CDR1 GTSNPN and CDR2 SVGIG come from the germline V gene (reference sequence). CDR3: CASTHPTNNSPLHF. CDR3 nucleotide sequence: TGTGCCTCCACGCACCCCACAAATAATTCACCCCTCCACTTT.

The gene calls are TRBV7-9 and TRBJ2-5; 12 bases align to TRBD2. Unmatched junction bases numbered 6, after V lost 5 bases and J lost 5 bases. The germline CDR1 and CDR2 sequences are SEHNR and FQNEAQ (reference sequence). The length of the CDR3 is 15 residues. The CDR3 DNA reads TGTGCCAGCAGCCCGACTAGCGGGAGAGGGGAGACCCAGTACTTC. Translated: CASSPTSGRGETQYF.

Concerning this clone: Other DNA variants within this sample encode the same CDR3. The chain joins TRBV9 to TRBJ2-5, with D uncertain. V lost 0 bases and J lost 4, with 4 bases in between. CDR1 and CDR2 (germline): SGDLS, YYNGEE. The CDR3 consists of 12 residues. CDR3: CASSVVGETQYF. The CDR3 region has the DNA TGTGCCAGCAGCGTAGTCGGAGAGACCCAGTACTTC.

The chain joins TRBV4-2 to TRBJ1-5, with TRBD1 as a possible D gene (5 bases). The CDR3 totals 15 residues. V was shortened by 0 bases and J by 3 bases, with 9 bases between the two germline ends. CDR1 LGHNA and CDR2 YNFKEQ come from the germline V gene. The CDR3 DNA reads TGTGCCAGCAGCCAAGATTTAGGGGTCAATCAGCCCCAGCATTTT. As protein: CASSQDLGVNQPQHF.